The T cell receptor beta chain under discussion was sequenced for a study of T cell repertoires in cytomegalovirus infection. Whole-study context: Alongside well-studied HLA-B-restricted CMV epitopes, recently identified HLA-C-restricted CMV epitopes were also used. In public TCR beta signatures, there were indications of both CMV infection and matching HLA type.

TCRdb processed the reads anew with MiXCR; each CDR3 protein has one entry. The repertoire holds hundreds of thousands of distinct CDR3 sequences, with around 32% as singletons. Study-wide findings and caveats: HLA-C-restricted TCR beta clonotypes specific for CMV led the ex vivo response.

This CDR3 has 13 amino acids. Germline CDR1 reads SGDLS; CDR2 reads YYNGEE. Trimming cost V 3 bases and J 7 bases; bases outside gene matches: 6. A word on this clonotype: The target antigen is unknown.

The chain joins TRBV9 to TRBJ2-7; TRBD1 matches 8 bases. This TCR was recovered from a human donor in good health (CMV status not recorded). Some clones in this sample may be carry-over from other donors' samples. Here the sequenced sample was cultured PBMCs, taken from culture after CMV antigen stimulation. The CDR3, as DNA: TGTGCCAGCAGCGCAGGACAGGGTCGGGAGCAGTACTTC. Protein sequence: CASSAGQGREQYF. The full variable domain, completed using reference TRBV9 and TRBJ2-7, is DSGVTQTPKHLITATGQRVTLRCSPRSGDLSVYWYQQSLDQGLQFLIQYYNGEERAKGNILERFSAQQFPDLHSELNLSSLELGDSALYFCASSAGQGREQYFGPGTRLTVT.